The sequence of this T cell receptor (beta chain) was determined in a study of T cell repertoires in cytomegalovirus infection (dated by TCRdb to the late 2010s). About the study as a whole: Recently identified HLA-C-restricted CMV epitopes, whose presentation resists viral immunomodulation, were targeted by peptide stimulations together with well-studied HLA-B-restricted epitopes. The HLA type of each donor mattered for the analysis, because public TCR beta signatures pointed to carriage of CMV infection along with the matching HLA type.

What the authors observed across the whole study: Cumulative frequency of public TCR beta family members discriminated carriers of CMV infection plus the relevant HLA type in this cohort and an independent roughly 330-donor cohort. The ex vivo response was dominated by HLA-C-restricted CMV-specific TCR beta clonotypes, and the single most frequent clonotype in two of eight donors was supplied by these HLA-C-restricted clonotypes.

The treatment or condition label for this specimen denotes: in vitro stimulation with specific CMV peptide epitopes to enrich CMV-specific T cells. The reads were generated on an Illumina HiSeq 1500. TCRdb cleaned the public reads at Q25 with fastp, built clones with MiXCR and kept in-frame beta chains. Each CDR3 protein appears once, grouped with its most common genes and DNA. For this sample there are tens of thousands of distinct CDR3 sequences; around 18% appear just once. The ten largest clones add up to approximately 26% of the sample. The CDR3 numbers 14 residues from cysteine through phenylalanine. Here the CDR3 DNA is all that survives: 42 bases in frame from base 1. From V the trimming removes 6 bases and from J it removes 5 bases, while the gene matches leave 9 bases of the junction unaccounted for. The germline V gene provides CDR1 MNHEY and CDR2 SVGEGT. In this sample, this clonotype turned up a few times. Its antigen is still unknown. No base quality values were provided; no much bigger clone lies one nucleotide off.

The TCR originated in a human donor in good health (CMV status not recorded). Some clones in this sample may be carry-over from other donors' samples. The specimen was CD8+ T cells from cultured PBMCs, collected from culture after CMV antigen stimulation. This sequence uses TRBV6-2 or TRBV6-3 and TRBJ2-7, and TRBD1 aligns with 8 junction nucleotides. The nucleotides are TGTGCCAGCAGAAGGGACAGGAACCTGGACGAGCAGTACTTC. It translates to CASRRDRNLDEQYF.